These T cell receptor beta chains were read from a single sample in a study of T cells after yellow fever vaccination. TCRdb processed the 5' RACE reads anew with MiXCR; each CDR3 protein has one entry. Of just under 85,000 distinct CDR3 sequences in the sample, 13% are singletons; the top ten hold roughly 25%. Sample: CD8+ T cells not binding an NS4B(214-222) dextramer, sorted from PBMCs, taken roughly 20 days after the first yellow fever vaccination. Receptor source: a man aged 18 to 30 who received the YFV17D yellow fever vaccine. The CDR3 runs from the conserved cysteine through the conserved F or W. The D gene is left open where the match is weak. Size is omitted from some rows. Given values are once, few, many or a class for expanded clones.

V gene: TRBV12-3/TRBV12-4; J gene: TRBJ1-2; clone size: few; D gene: -; CDR3 protein: CASSSMRGYTF; CDR3 DNA: TGTGCCAGCAGCTCTATGAGGGGCTACACCTTC
V gene: TRBV6-5; J gene: TRBJ2-3; clone size: few; D gene: TRBD2; CDR3 protein: CASSYLAGGTTSTDTQYF; CDR3 DNA: TGTGCCAGCAGTTATCTAGCGGGGGGGACTACTAGCACAGATACGCAGTATTTT
V gene: TRBV5-1; J gene: TRBJ2-6; clone size: few; D gene: -; CDR3 protein: CASSSDRLSGANVLTF; CDR3 DNA: TGCGCCAGCAGCTCGGACAGACTGTCTGGGGCCAACGTCCTGACTTTC
V gene: TRBV29-1; J gene: TRBJ2-5; clone size: -; D gene: -; CDR3 protein: CSVRNREETQYF; CDR3 DNA: TGCAGCGTTCGGAACAGAGAAGAGACCCAGTACTTC
V gene: TRBV7-8; J gene: TRBJ2-7; clone size: -; D gene: TRBD2; CDR3 protein: CASSAPGGDEQYF; CDR3 DNA: TGTGCCAGCAGCGCCCCCGGGGGGGACGAGCAGTACTTC
V gene: TRBV7-9; J gene: TRBJ2-1; clone size: -; D gene: TRBD2; CDR3 protein: CASSLASGVYYNEQFF; CDR3 DNA: TGTGCCAGCAGCTTAGCTAGCGGGGTGTATTACAATGAGCAGTTCTTC
V gene: TRBV2; J gene: TRBJ2-5; clone size: -; D gene: TRBD2; CDR3 protein: CASRGRLAVFQETQYF; CDR3 DNA: TGTGCCAGCAGAGGCCGCCTAGCGGTATTCCAAGAGACCCAGTACTTC
V gene: TRBV4-1; J gene: TRBJ2-7; clone size: few; D gene: -; CDR3 protein: CASSLGQTYEQYF; CDR3 DNA: TGCGCCAGCAGCCTAGGGCAGACTTACGAGCAGTACTTC
V gene: TRBV4-1; J gene: TRBJ2-3; clone size: -; D gene: -; CDR3 protein: CASSQVPGTDTQYF; CDR3 DNA: TGCGCCAGCAGCCAAGTCCCGGGCACAGATACGCAGTATTTT
V gene: TRBV20-1; J gene: TRBJ2-4; clone size: -; D gene: -; CDR3 protein: CSARVVTGPDRNMQYF; CDR3 DNA: TGCAGTGCTAGAGTAGTAACAGGGCCCGACCGAAACATGCAGTACTTC
V gene: TRBV4-1; J gene: TRBJ2-5; clone size: -; D gene: TRBD1; CDR3 protein: CASSHPGTVETQYF; CDR3 DNA: TGCGCCAGCAGCCACCCTGGGACAGTAGAGACCCAGTACTTC
V gene: TRBV19; J gene: TRBJ1-5; clone size: few; D gene: -; CDR3 protein: CASSPQGYSNQPQHF; CDR3 DNA: TGTGCCAGTAGTCCACAGGGCTATAGCAATCAGCCCCAGCATTTT
V gene: TRBV12-3/TRBV12-4; J gene: TRBJ2-7; clone size: many; D gene: -; CDR3 protein: CASSLPQGSSYEQYF; CDR3 DNA: TGTGCCAGCAGCCTACCCCAGGGGAGCTCCTACGAGCAGTACTTC
V gene: TRBV4-1; J gene: TRBJ2-3; clone size: -; D gene: TRBD2; CDR3 protein: CASSRSTSGGTDTQYF; CDR3 DNA: TGCGCCAGCAGCCGATCGACTAGCGGGGGGACAGATACGCAGTATTTT
V gene: TRBV7-2; J gene: TRBJ2-1; clone size: -; D gene: -; CDR3 protein: CASSSIFGGPGNEQFF; CDR3 DNA: TGTGCCAGCAGCTCAATCTTCGGGGGGCCGGGTAATGAGCAGTTCTTC
V gene: TRBV20-1; J gene: TRBJ2-3; clone size: few; D gene: -; CDR3 protein: CSASPRIDSTDTQYF; CDR3 DNA: TGCAGTGCTAGCCCCAGGATCGATTCAACAGATACGCAGTATTTT
V gene: TRBV13; J gene: TRBJ2-1; clone size: -; D gene: TRBD2; CDR3 protein: CASSLNPSGGRNEQFF; CDR3 DNA: TGTGCCAGCAGCTTAAACCCTAGCGGGGGGAGGAATGAGCAGTTCTTC
V gene: TRBV9; J gene: TRBJ2-7; clone size: -; D gene: -; CDR3 protein: CASSALGGHEQYF; CDR3 DNA: TGTGCCAGCAGCGCCCTGGGGGGCCACGAGCAGTACTTC
V gene: TRBV7-3; J gene: TRBJ2-3; clone size: many; D gene: -; CDR3 protein: CASSFLGDTQYF; CDR3 DNA: TGTGCCAGCAGCTTCCTTGGGGATACGCAGTATTTT
V gene: TRBV19; J gene: TRBJ1-1; clone size: few; D gene: TRBD1; CDR3 protein: CASSTARDRKLTEAFF; CDR3 DNA: TGTGCCAGTAGTACTGCTCGGGACAGGAAACTCACTGAAGCTTTCTTT
V gene: TRBV4-3; J gene: TRBJ1-1; clone size: -; D gene: TRBD1; CDR3 protein: CASSQDRTGGSEAFF; CDR3 DNA: TGCGCCAGCAGCCAAGATAGGACAGGGGGATCTGAAGCTTTCTTT
V gene: TRBV27; J gene: TRBJ2-2; clone size: -; D gene: TRBD2; CDR3 protein: CASNRIAGELVGELFF; CDR3 DNA: TGTGCCAGCAACCGGATAGCGGGGGAGTTGGTCGGGGAGCTGTTTTTT